This T cell receptor (beta chain) was identified in a study of identical twins. TCRdb called the 5' RACE reads again in MiXCR, with one record for every CDR3 protein. The top ten clones hold roughly 12% of a sample with a few hundred thousand distinct CDR3 sequences, around 18% of them seen once. A few counts support this clonotype. Germline values: CDR1 SGHRS, CDR2 YFSETQ. The length of the CDR3 is 14 residues. V was pared by 4 bases and J by 6 bases, with 14 bases between. The chain has TRBV5-1 and TRBJ2-1; D possibly corresponds to TRBD1 (6 bases). The sample comprised naive T cells sorted from blood. The clonotype was recovered from a man in his fifties or sixties in good health. CDR3 residues: CASSDPGTTNEQFF. The CDR3, as DNA: TGCGCCAGCAGCGACCCCGGGACAACCAATGAGCAGTTCTTC.